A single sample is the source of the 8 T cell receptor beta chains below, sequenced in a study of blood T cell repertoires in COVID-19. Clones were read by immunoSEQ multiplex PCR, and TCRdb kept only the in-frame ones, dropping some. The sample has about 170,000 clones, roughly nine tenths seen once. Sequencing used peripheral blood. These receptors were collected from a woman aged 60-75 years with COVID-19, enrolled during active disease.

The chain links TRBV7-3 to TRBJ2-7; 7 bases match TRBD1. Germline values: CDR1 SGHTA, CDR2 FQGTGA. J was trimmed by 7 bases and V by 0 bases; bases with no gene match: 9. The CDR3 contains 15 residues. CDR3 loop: CASSLTGTESVEQYF. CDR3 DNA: TGTGCCAGCAGCTTAACTGGGACAGAATCCGTGGAGCAGTACTTC.

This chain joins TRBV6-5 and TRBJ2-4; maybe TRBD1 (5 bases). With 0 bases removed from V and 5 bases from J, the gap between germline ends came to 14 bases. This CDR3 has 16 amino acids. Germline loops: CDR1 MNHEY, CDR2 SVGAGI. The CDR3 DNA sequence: TGTGCCAGCAGTTACTCGACTTCCAGGGCTCAAAACATTCAGTACTTC. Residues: CASSYSTSRAQNIQYF.

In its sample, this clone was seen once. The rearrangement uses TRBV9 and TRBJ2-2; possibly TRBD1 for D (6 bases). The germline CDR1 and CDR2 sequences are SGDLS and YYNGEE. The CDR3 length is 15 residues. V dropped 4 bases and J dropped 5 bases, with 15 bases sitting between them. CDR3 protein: CASSPRTVLTGELFF. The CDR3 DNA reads TGTGCCAGCAGCCCCCGGACAGTTTTGACCGGGGAGCTGTTTTTT.

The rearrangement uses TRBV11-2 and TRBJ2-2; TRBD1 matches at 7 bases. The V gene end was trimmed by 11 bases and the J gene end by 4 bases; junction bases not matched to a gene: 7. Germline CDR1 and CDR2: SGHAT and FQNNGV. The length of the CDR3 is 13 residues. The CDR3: CAGRQGGTGELFF. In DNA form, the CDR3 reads TGTGCCGGCCGACAGGGTGGCACCGGGGAGCTGTTTTTT. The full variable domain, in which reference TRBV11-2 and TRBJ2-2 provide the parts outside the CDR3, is EAGVAQSPRYKIIEKRQSVAFWCNPISGHATLYWYQQILGQGPKLLIQFQNNGVVDDSQLPKDRFSAERLKGVDSTLKIQPAKLEDSAVYLCAGRQGGTGELFFGEGSRLTVL.

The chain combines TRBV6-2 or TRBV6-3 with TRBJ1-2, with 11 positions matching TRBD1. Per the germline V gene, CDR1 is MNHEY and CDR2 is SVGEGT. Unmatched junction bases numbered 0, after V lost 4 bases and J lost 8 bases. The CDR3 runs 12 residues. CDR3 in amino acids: CASSWTGGGYTF. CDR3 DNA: TGTGCCAGCAGTTGGACAGGGGGCGGCTACACCTTC.

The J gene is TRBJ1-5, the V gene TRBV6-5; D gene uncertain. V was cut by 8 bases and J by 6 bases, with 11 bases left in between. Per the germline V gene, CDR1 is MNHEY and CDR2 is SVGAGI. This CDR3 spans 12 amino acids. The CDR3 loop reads CASWARRQPQHF. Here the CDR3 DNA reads TGTGCCAGCTGGGCACGACGTCAGCCCCAGCATTTT.

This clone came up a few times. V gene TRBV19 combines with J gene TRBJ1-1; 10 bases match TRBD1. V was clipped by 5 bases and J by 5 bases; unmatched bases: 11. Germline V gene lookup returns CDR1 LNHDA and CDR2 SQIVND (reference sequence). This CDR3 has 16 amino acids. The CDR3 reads CASSPRQGARGTEAFF. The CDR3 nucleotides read TGTGCCAGTAGTCCCCGACAGGGGGCGCGAGGAACTGAAGCTTTCTTT.

CDR3 in amino acids: CASSLGLPRQGWHTEAFF. The CDR3 coding sequence is TGTGCCAGCAGCTTAGGTCTTCCCCGACAGGGGTGGCACACTGAAGCTTTCTTT. The chain carries TRBV7-8 and TRBJ1-1; TRBD1 matches 8 bases. Germline trimming cut 1 base from V and 3 bases from J; bases unmatched to any gene: 13. There are 18 residues in the CDR3. The V gene's germline CDR1 is SGHVS and CDR2 FQNEAQ.